The source of this T cell receptor beta chain is a study of blood T cells in healthy people across ages. Study findings and constraints: Diversity was higher, and naive CD4+ cells more numerous, in long-lived donors than in aged donors.

The individuals who served as donors were healthy Caucasians living in Russia, aged roughly 6 to 95. Germline lookup yields CDR1 MNHEY and CDR2 SVGAGI. V was pared by 1 base and J by 8 bases, with 10 bases of the junction left unmatched. CDR3 length: 18 residues. Sample-barcoded 5' priming and a J-beta primer mix drove a second PCR of about 7 to 12 cycles. Each cDNA molecule carried a tag from a template-switch adaptor that contained 12 random nucleotides. TCRdb analysed the 5' RACE reads with MiXCR anew, one entry per CDR3 protein. The repertoire holds hundreds of thousands of distinct CDR3 sequences, with 58% as singletons. As regards this clonotype: Its antigen is undetermined.

The V and J genes are TRBV6-5 and TRBJ1-6; 11 nucleotides match TRBD1. The sequenced material came from blood. This sequence originates from a man between 60 and 75 years old in good health. The CDR3 bases are TGTGCCAGCAGTTACTGGACAGGGGGCTCAGTAGCAGATTCACCCCTCCACTTT. Encoded protein: CASSYWTGGSVADSPLHF.